These T cell receptor beta chains were read from a single sample in a study of T cell responses to AZD1222 COVID-19 vaccine. Measured with immunoSEQ multiplex PCR; TCRdb has only the in-frame clones, and not every one. Found here are roughly 150,000 clones, around 93% of them singletons; the top ten hold roughly 3.4%. The sample in question was peripheral blood, obtained 28 days after the second AZD1222 dose. The receptors stem from an adult who received the AZD1222 COVID-19 vaccine. Both conserved end residues are part of each CDR3. D genes are given only for firm matches. Clone size appears in some rows only: once, few, many, or a class for an expanded clone.

j_gene: TRBJ1-4; v_gene: TRBV2; d_gene: NA; abundance: once; CDR3aa: CASSGVAAPNEKLFF; CDR3nt: TGTGCCAGCAGTGGCGTGGCGGCACCTAATGAAAAACTGTTTTTT
j_gene: TRBJ2-3; v_gene: TRBV19; d_gene: NA; abundance: NA; CDR3aa: CASSPPRHSSDTQYF; CDR3nt: TGTGCCAGTAGTCCCCCACGGCACTCCTCCGATACGCAGTATTTT
j_gene: TRBJ1-1; v_gene: TRBV28; d_gene: TRBD1; abundance: NA; CDR3aa: CASSTGGLGTEAFF; CDR3nt: TGTGCCAGCAGTACAGGGGGCCTGGGGACTGAAGCTTTCTTT
j_gene: TRBJ2-2; v_gene: TRBV9; d_gene: NA; abundance: NA; CDR3aa: CASSVSGTNTGELFF; CDR3nt: TGTGCCAGCAGCGTCAGCGGAACGAACACCGGGGAGCTGTTTTTT
j_gene: TRBJ2-4; v_gene: TRBV5-6; d_gene: TRBD2; abundance: NA; CDR3aa: CASSLEREGTYYF; CDR3nt: TGTGCCAGCAGCTTAGAGCGGGAGGGGACATACTACTTC
j_gene: TRBJ2-1; v_gene: TRBV15; d_gene: TRBD2; abundance: NA; CDR3aa: CATSRAGPSGMEQFF; CDR3nt: TGTGCCACCAGCAGAGCTGGGCCTAGCGGGATGGAGCAGTTCTTC
j_gene: TRBJ1-2; v_gene: TRBV19; d_gene: NA; abundance: NA; CDR3aa: CASSIPGGGRNYGYTF; CDR3nt: TGTGCCAGTAGTATACCCGGTGGGGGGCGCAACTATGGCTACACCTTC
j_gene: TRBJ1-5; v_gene: TRBV28; d_gene: NA; abundance: NA; CDR3aa: CASTPGGRGSNQPQHF; CDR3nt: TGTGCCAGCACTCCTGGGGGCAGGGGAAGCAATCAGCCCCAGCATTTT
j_gene: TRBJ2-4; v_gene: TRBV14; d_gene: TRBD2; abundance: NA; CDR3aa: CASSQGLAGLAKNIQYF; CDR3nt: TGTGCCAGCAGCCAAGGGCTAGCGGGACTAGCCAAAAACATTCAGTACTTC
j_gene: TRBJ1-5; v_gene: TRBV28; d_gene: NA; abundance: NA; CDR3aa: CASSLDRRDQPQHF; CDR3nt: TGTGCCAGCAGTCTCGACAGGAGGGACCAGCCCCAGCATTTT
j_gene: TRBJ2-5; v_gene: TRBV10-1; d_gene: TRBD2; abundance: NA; CDR3aa: CASSPRTSGRAAETQYF; CDR3nt: TGCGCCAGCAGTCCTCGGACTAGCGGGAGGGCCGCAGAGACCCAGTACTTC
j_gene: TRBJ2-1; v_gene: TRBV5-1; d_gene: NA; abundance: NA; CDR3aa: CASSLAGMNNEQFF; CDR3nt: TGCGCCAGCAGCTTGGCCGGGATGAACAATGAGCAGTTCTTC
j_gene: TRBJ1-6; v_gene: TRBV19; d_gene: TRBD1; abundance: NA; CDR3aa: CASGSRGQGLNSPLHF; CDR3nt: TGTGCCAGCGGATCTCGTGGACAGGGACTCAATTCACCCCTCCACTTT
j_gene: TRBJ1-5; v_gene: TRBV18; d_gene: NA; abundance: NA; CDR3aa: CASSKQGSNQPQHF; CDR3nt: TGTGCCAGCTCGAAACAGGGTAGCAATCAGCCCCAGCATTTT
j_gene: TRBJ1-5; v_gene: TRBV19; d_gene: NA; abundance: few; CDR3aa: CASSMTSRNQPQHF; CDR3nt: TGTGCCAGTAGTATGACATCCCGCAATCAGCCCCAGCATTTT
j_gene: TRBJ1-1; v_gene: TRBV6-5; d_gene: TRBD1; abundance: NA; CDR3aa: CASRDRGTEAFF; CDR3nt: TGTGCCAGCAGGGACAGGGGAACTGAAGCTTTCTTT
j_gene: TRBJ2-3; v_gene: TRBV6-2/TRBV6-3; d_gene: TRBD2; abundance: NA; CDR3aa: CASSVGTSGPDTQYF; CDR3nt: TGTGCCAGCAGTGTCGGGACTAGCGGTCCAGATACGCAGTATTTT
j_gene: TRBJ2-3; v_gene: TRBV4-3; d_gene: NA; abundance: NA; CDR3aa: CASSQEGSLTSTDTQYF; CDR3nt: TGCGCCAGCAGCCAAGAAGGCAGCCTGACAAGCACAGATACGCAGTATTTT
j_gene: TRBJ2-3; v_gene: TRBV28; d_gene: NA; abundance: NA; CDR3aa: CASKKGGSTDTQYF; CDR3nt: TGTGCCAGCAAGAAGGGCGGGAGCACAGATACGCAGTATTTT
j_gene: TRBJ2-6; v_gene: TRBV18; d_gene: NA; abundance: NA; CDR3aa: CASSFGFSGANVLTF; CDR3nt: TGTGCCAGCTCATTTGGATTCTCTGGGGCCAACGTCCTGACTTTC
j_gene: TRBJ2-7; v_gene: TRBV29-1; d_gene: NA; abundance: NA; CDR3aa: CSVLAPNYEQYF; CDR3nt: TGCAGCGTCCTGGCCCCTAACTACGAGCAGTACTTC
j_gene: TRBJ1-3; v_gene: TRBV5-4; d_gene: TRBD1; abundance: NA; CDR3aa: CASSMDRAGNTIYF; CDR3nt: TGTGCCAGCAGCATGGACAGGGCAGGAAACACCATATATTTT
j_gene: TRBJ1-1; v_gene: TRBV28; d_gene: NA; abundance: NA; CDR3aa: CASRSGAENTEAFF; CDR3nt: TGTGCCAGCAGGAGCGGGGCCGAGAACACTGAAGCTTTCTTT
j_gene: TRBJ1-5; v_gene: TRBV19; d_gene: NA; abundance: few; CDR3aa: CASSIGTYQPQHF; CDR3nt: TGTGCCAGTAGTATCGGGACATACCAGCCCCAGCATTTT
j_gene: TRBJ1-6; v_gene: TRBV27; d_gene: TRBD1; abundance: NA; CDR3aa: CASSFGQGKDSPLHF; CDR3nt: TGTGCCAGCAGTTTCGGACAGGGAAAGGATTCACCCCTCCACTTT
j_gene: TRBJ2-1; v_gene: TRBV14; d_gene: TRBD1; abundance: NA; CDR3aa: CASSQELGTVYNEQFF; CDR3nt: TGTGCCAGCAGCCAAGAATTGGGGACAGTTTACAATGAGCAGTTCTTC
j_gene: TRBJ2-7; v_gene: TRBV28; d_gene: NA; abundance: NA; CDR3aa: CASSRGQTSYEQYF; CDR3nt: TGTGCCAGCAGTAGGGGACAGACTAGTTACGAGCAGTACTTC